This T cell receptor beta chain was recorded in a study of blood T cell repertoires in COVID-19. Background on the study: COVID-19 samples from acute and convalescent phases originated in the United States, Italy and Spain. Sample material is recorded as cDNA or gDNA derived from T cells, B-cell-depleted T cells, or PBMCs.

Trimming pared 3 bases from V and 4 bases from J, leaving 15 bases between. CDR3 length: 15 amino acids. Germline CDR1 KGHSH, CDR2 LQKENI. Per the original methods: Reference gene primer amplification gave estimated nucleated cell counts. Sequencing used immunoSEQ multiplex PCR; TCRdb keeps in-frame clones, though not all of them. For V, J and clone size, that table is used; D and trimming come from the DNA. The sample has around 60,000 clones; about 82% are singletons. The chain links TRBV18 to TRBJ2-5, with D perhaps matching TRBD2 (6 bases). This receptor was obtained from a man aged 65 to 79 with acute or convalescent COVID-19. Sequenced: peripheral blood. CDR3 sequence (DNA): TGTGCCAGCTCACCCTCCGGGGGTAGGGGAGAGACCCAGTACTTC. The encoded protein is CASSPSGGRGETQYF.